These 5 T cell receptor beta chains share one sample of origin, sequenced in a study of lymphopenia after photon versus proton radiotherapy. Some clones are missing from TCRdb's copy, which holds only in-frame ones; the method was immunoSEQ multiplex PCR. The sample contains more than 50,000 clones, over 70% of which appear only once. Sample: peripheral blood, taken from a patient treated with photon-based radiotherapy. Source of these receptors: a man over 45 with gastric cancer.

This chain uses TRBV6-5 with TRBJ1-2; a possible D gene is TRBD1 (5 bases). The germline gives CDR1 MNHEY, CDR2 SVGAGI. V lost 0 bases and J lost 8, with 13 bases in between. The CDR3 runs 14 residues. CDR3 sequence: CASSYSFGGDGYTF. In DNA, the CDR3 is TGTGCCAGCAGTTACTCGTTCGGTGGGGACGGCTACACCTTC.

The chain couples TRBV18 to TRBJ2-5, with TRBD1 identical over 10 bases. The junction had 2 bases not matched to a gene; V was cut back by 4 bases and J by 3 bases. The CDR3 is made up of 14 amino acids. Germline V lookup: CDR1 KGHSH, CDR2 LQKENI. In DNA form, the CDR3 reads TGTGCCAGCTCACTGGGACAGGGGAAAGAGACCCAGTACTTC. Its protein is CASSLGQGKETQYF.

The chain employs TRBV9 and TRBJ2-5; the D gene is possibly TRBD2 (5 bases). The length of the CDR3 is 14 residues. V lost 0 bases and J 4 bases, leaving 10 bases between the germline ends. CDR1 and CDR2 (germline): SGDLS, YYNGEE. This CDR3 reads CASSVGMAGETQYF. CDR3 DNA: TGTGCCAGCAGCGTAGGGATGGCGGGAGAGACCCAGTACTTC. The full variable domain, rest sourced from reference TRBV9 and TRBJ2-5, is DSGVTQTPKHLITATGQRVTLRCSPRSGDLSVYWYQQSLDQGLQFLIQYYNGEERAKGNILERFSAQQFPDLHSELNLSSLELGDSALYFCASSVGMAGETQYFGPGTRLLVL.

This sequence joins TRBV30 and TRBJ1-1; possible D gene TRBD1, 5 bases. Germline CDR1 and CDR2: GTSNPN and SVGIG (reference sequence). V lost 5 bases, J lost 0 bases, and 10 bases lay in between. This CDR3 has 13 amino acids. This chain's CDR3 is CAWGTGLNTEAFF. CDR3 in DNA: TGTGCCTGGGGGACGGGACTGAACACTGAAGCTTTCTTT.

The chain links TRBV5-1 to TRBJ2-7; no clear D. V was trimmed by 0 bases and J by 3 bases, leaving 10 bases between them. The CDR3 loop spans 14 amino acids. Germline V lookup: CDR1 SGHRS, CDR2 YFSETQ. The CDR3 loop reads CASSLAGRIYEQYF. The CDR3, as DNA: TGCGCCAGCAGCTTGGCCGGACGGATCTACGAGCAGTACTTC.